The 8 T cell receptor beta chains reported below all come from one sample, sequenced in a study of T cells in Graves' hyperthyroidism and ophthalmopathy. TCR beta CDR3 regions were amplified from RNA. The study used the HTBI primer set for a first-round RT-PCR of the TCR CDR3. Via MiXCR, TCRdb re-called the multiplex PCR reads, giving one row per CDR3 protein. The sample includes 300,000 to 450,000 distinct CDR3 sequences, roughly 25% of them seen just once. The source material was blood. These receptors were taken from a man in his forties or fifties with Graves' hyperthyroidism.

The chain recombines TRBV29-1 with TRBJ2-7; 10 nucleotides agree with TRBD2. Looked up from germline, CDR1 is SQVTM and CDR2 is ANQGSEA. Trimming took 7 bases from V and 3 from J; bases not matched to a gene: 6. This CDR3 comprises 13 residues. CDR3 sequence reads: CSAIAGGSYEQYF. The CDR3 bases are TGCAGCGCCATAGCGGGAGGTAGCTACGAGCAGTACTTC.

This clonotype was seen ten or more times. V is TRBV7-3 and J is TRBJ2-3; 8 bases are shared with TRBD2. V shed 2 bases and J 2 bases; nucleotides not matched to a gene: 3. Germline CDR1 is SGHTA and CDR2 is FQGTGA. The CDR3 loop spans 15 amino acids. As DNA, the CDR3 is TGTGCCAGCAGCTTACCCGGGAGGGACACAGATACGCAGTATTTT. Translation gives CASSLPGRDTDTQYF.

This clonotype has a handful of counts. The rearrangement links TRBV12-3 or TRBV12-4 to TRBJ2-5, with a tentative D call TRBD2 (5 bases). V was clipped by 7 bases and J by 4 bases, with 16 bases between them. The CDR3 runs 14 residues. The CDR3 sequence is CASTRTTGRETQYF. The CDR3 DNA reads TGTGCCAGCACCCGGACGACGGGGAGAGAGACCCAGTACTTC.

This chain uses TRBV6-2 or TRBV6-3 with TRBJ2-1; D not resolved. Trimming shortened V by 2 bases and J by 7 bases, and 12 bases separated the two germline ends. The germline V gene has CDR1 MNHEY and CDR2 SVGEGT. The CDR3 contains 14 residues. This CDR3 is CASSYNTPRNEQFF. The DNA for the CDR3 is TGTGCCAGCAGTTACAATACCCCCAGGAATGAGCAGTTCTTC.

V usage is TRBV7-8 and J usage is TRBJ1-1; no definite D call. Trimming left V 2 bases short and J 4 bases short, with 11 bases between. The CDR3 spans 14 residues. CDR1 is SGHVS and CDR2 is FQNEAQ in the germline V gene. The CDR3 loop reads CASSLNSLATEAFF. The CDR3, as DNA: TGTGCCAGCAGCTTAAACAGCTTGGCCACTGAAGCTTTCTTT.

This clonotype was observed a few times. This chain joins TRBV20-1 and TRBJ2-1; TRBD1 or TRBD2 may be the D gene (5 bases each). V lost 3 bases, J lost 8 bases, and 23 bases lay in between. Looked up from germline, CDR1 is DFQATT and CDR2 is SNEGSKA (reference sequence). CDR3 length: 16 amino acids. CDR3 sequence (DNA): TGCAGTGCTAGTGGAGCTAGCCTCGCCTGGGGCGATGAGCAGTTCTTC. Amino acids: CSASGASLAWGDEQFF.

The chain couples TRBV2 to TRBJ1-5; D is unresolved. V lost 7 bases and J lost 3, with 10 bases in between. Germline V lookup: CDR1 SNHLY, CDR2 FYNNEI. The CDR3 spans 13 residues. The CDR3 DNA sequence: TGTGCCAGCAAATCGGAAGACAATCAGCCCCAGCATTTT. Translated: CASKSEDNQPQHF. Full variable domain (remainder filled in from reference TRBV2 and TRBJ1-5): EPEVTQTPSHQVTQMGQEVILRCVPISNHLYFYWYRQILGQKVEFLVSFYNNEISEKSEIFDDQFSVERPDGSNFTLKIRSTKLEDSAMYFCASKSEDNQPQHFGDGTRLSIL.

This clonotype came up many times. This chain connects TRBV28 to TRBJ1-5; 7 nucleotides align to TRBD1. Per germline, CDR1 MDHEN and CDR2 SYDVKM. The CDR3 runs 15 residues. V lost 5 bases and J lost 2; bases outside the gene matches: 6. The CDR3 loop reads CASSRTGRGNQPQHF. CDR3 coding DNA: TGTGCCAGCAGTCGGACAGGCCGCGGCAATCAGCCCCAGCATTTT.